The TCR beta chain described here comes from a study of blood T cell repertoires in COVID-19. Study in general: Sites in the United States, Italy and Spain provided acute and convalescent COVID-19 samples. From T cells, B-cell-depleted T cells, or PBMCs came the material, which was cDNA or gDNA.

Under the authors' procedure: Amplifying reference gene primers gave estimates of nucleated cell counts. Method: immunoSEQ multiplex PCR; TCRdb's copy keeps in-frame clones and lacks some. V and J calls and clone size come straight from that table; D and trimming were deduced from the DNA. This sample carries 100,000 to 150,000 clones, around 89% of them seen once, and the ten largest clones take 10%. Looked up from germline, CDR1 is SGHRS and CDR2 is YFSETQ. The CDR3 is 15 amino acids. The V segment lost 3 bases and the J segment 7 bases; nucleotides outside the gene matches: 9. The V gene is TRBV5-1, the J gene TRBJ1-4, with 7 positions matching TRBD1. The sequencing sample was made of peripheral blood. The receptor's source is a man aged 45-60 years with acute or convalescent COVID-19. CDR3 coding DNA: TGCGCCAGCAGCTCGACGACAGGGACTGGTGAAAAACTGTTTTTT. Translated, it gives CASSSTTGTGEKLFF.